This TCR beta chain was documented in a study of T cell changes during pregnancy in multiple sclerosis. The count of this clone is one. The table came from immunoSEQ multiplex PCR; TCRdb's copy has only in-frame clones and leaves some out. The sample holds around 80,000 clones, approximately 93% seen once. This CDR3 spans 13 amino acids. The V gene's germline CDR1 is SNHLY and CDR2 FYNNEI. The ends lost 5 bases at V and 10 bases at J; junction bases unmatched: 7. Specimen: peripheral blood, collected in the second trimester of pregnancy. The chain employs TRBV2 and TRBJ1-4, with TRBD1 matching over 7 bases. The source is a female donor in good health, enrolled as a control in a pregnancy study. For the CDR3, the DNA is TGTGCCAGCAGTACAGACAGGGTTGGAAAACTGTTTTTT. Its protein product is CASSTDRVGKLFF. Together with reference TRBV2 and TRBJ1-4, the CDR3 gives the full variable domain: EPEVTQTPSHQVTQMGQEVILRCVPISNHLYFYWYRQILGQKVEFLVSFYNNEISEKSEIFDDQFSVERPDGSNFTLKIRSTKLEDSAMYFCASSTDRVGKLFFGSGTQLSVL.